One sample yielded the 6 T cell receptor beta chains listed below, sequenced in a study of CD8+ T cells in alopecia areata listed by TCRdb under 2018. Receptor libraries were prepared by the immunoSEQ multiplex PCR assay. For TCR sequencing, RNA was extracted from every sample and reverse transcribed into cDNA to serve as template. As stored in TCRdb, this immuneACCESS dataset retains in-frame rearrangements with V and J assigned. A fraction of the clones does not appear; measured against another copy, unresolved V genes explain less than half of the discrepancy, and the remainder lacks a known reason. Within this sample are 130,000 to 150,000 clones, with about 89% of them counted one time only. The ten largest clonotypes hold about 16% of the sample. Interpreted using the paper, the time point label stands for: baseline before oral tofacitinib. The sample here was CD8+ T cells sorted from blood, taken at week 0. The origin of the receptors is a human donor with alopecia areata.

The rearrangement joins TRBV11-2 to TRBJ2-1; D remains ambiguous. Trimming stripped 3 bases from V and 6 bases from J, with 18 bases between. Germline lookup yields CDR1 SGHAT and CDR2 FQNNGV. The CDR3 length is 16 residues. CDR3 in amino acids: CASSFGPTAMSNEQFF. The DNA of the CDR3 is TGTGCCAGCAGCTTCGGCCCTACCGCTATGTCCAATGAGCAGTTCTTC.

The chain is built from TRBV7-9 and TRBJ2-3, with 8 nucleotides matching TRBD2. This CDR3 has 15 amino acids. From germline, CDR1 is SEHNR and CDR2 FQNEAQ (reference sequence). V shed 5 bases, J shed 5 bases, and the junction held 9 bases outside the gene matches. CDR3 loop: CASSQAGESIDTQYF. Here the CDR3 DNA reads TGTGCCAGCAGCCAAGCGGGAGAGTCCATAGATACGCAGTATTTT.

This sequence joins TRBV6-1 and TRBJ2-7; 16 nucleotides agree with TRBD2. Germline V lookup: CDR1 MNHNS, CDR2 SASEGT. This CDR3 is built from 16 residues. Trimming took 4 bases from V and 7 from J; bases not matched to a gene: 7. CDR3 loop: CASSAGTSGGADEQYF. The CDR3 nucleotides are TGTGCCAGCAGTGCCGGGACTAGCGGGGGGGCTGATGAGCAGTACTTC.

Only one count was recorded for this clone. The chain is built from TRBV5-1 and TRBJ2-7; D unresolved. The germline V gene has CDR1 SGHRS and CDR2 YFSETQ. V was cut by 0 bases and J by 3 bases, with 10 bases left in between. The CDR3 is 14 amino acids. The CDR3 DNA sequence: TGCGCCAGCAGCTTGGGAACAGCGAACTACGAGCAGTACTTC. Its translation: CASSLGTANYEQYF.

The chain is built from TRBV5-4 and TRBJ2-1, with D unresolved. CDR3 length: 12 amino acids. Germline V gene lookup returns CDR1 SGHNT and CDR2 YYREEE (reference sequence). Trimming took off 0 bases at V and 8 bases at J, with 6 bases between the two ends. CDR3 in amino acids: CASSLDWDEQFF. The CDR3 nucleotides read TGTGCCAGCAGCTTGGACTGGGATGAGCAGTTCTTC. Full variable domain (rest looked up from reference TRBV5-4 and TRBJ2-1): ETGVTQSPTHLIKTRGQQVTLRCSSQSGHNTVSWYQQALGQGPQFIFQYYREEENGRGNFPPRFSGLQFPNYSSELNVNALELDDSALYLCASSLDWDEQFFGPGTRLTVL.

The chain links TRBV5-1 to TRBJ2-1; tentative D call: TRBD1 (6 bases). This CDR3 contains 14 residues. V gave up 0 bases and J gave up 4 bases, with 8 bases separating them. Germline V gene lookup returns CDR1 SGHRS and CDR2 YFSETQ. CDR3 DNA: TGCGCCAGCAGCTTGGAAACAGGGTACAATGAGCAGTTCTTC. Translation gives CASSLETGYNEQFF.